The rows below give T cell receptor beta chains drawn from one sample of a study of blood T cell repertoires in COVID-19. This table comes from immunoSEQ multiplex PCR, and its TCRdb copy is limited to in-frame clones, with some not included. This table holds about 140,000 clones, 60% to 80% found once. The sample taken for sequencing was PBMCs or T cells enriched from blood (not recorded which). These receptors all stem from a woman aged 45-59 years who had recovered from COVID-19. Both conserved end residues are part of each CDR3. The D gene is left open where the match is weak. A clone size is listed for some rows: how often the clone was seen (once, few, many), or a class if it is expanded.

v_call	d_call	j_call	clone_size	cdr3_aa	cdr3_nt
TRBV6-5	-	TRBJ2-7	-	CASSIWTVEQYF	TGTGCCAGCAGTATTTGGACAGTCGAGCAGTACTTC
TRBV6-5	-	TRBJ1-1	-	CASSDSSPTPRAFF	TGTGCCAGCAGTGACTCTAGCCCTACCCCCCGGGCTTTCTTT
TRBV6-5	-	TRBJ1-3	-	CATSTGSGNTIYF	TGTGCCACCTCTACAGGCTCGGGAAACACCATATATTTT
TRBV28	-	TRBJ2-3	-	CASSLTGRRSTDTQYF	TGTGCCAGCAGTTTAACAGGCAGGCGTTCCACAGATACGCAGTATTTT
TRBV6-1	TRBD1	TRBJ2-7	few	CASSDPGQVHEQYF	TGTGCCAGCAGTGACCCGGGACAGGTCCACGAGCAGTACTTC
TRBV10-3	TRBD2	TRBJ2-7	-	CAIRFGGGEAYEQYF	TGTGCCATCAGGTTCGGCGGGGGGGAGGCCTACGAGCAGTACTTC
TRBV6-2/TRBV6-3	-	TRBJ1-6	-	CASSYSGAGNNSPLHF	TGTGCCAGCAGTTACAGTGGTGCCGGGAATAATTCACCCCTCCACTTT
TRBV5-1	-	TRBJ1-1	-	CASSLGPGGRSEAFF	TGCGCCAGCAGCTTGGGCCCGGGGGGCAGAAGTGAAGCTTTCTTT
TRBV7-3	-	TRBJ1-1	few	CASSPLPNTEAFF	TGTGCCAGCAGCCCTCTACCGAACACTGAAGCTTTCTTT
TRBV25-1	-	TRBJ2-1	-	CASSDRLQNEQFF	TGTGCCAGCAGTGATCGACTTCAAAATGAGCAGTTCTTC
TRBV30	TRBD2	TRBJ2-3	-	CAWIGGGANDTQYF	TGTGCCTGGATAGGCGGGGGGGCCAACGATACGCAGTATTTT
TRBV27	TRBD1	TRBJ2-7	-	CASSSGTGGEQYF	TGTGCCAGCAGTTCGGGGACAGGGGGAGAGCAGTACTTC
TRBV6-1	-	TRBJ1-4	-	CASSEYQQSLGLDEKLFF	TGTGCCAGCAGTGAATATCAACAGTCATTGGGTCTTGATGAAAAACTGTTTTTT
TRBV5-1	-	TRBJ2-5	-	CASSPRGEKQETQYF	TGCGCCAGCAGCCCCCGTGGGGAGAAGCAAGAGACCCAGTACTTC
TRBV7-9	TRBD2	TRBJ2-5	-	CASSFLLAAVQETQYF	TGTGCCAGCAGCTTTCTGCTAGCGGCCGTTCAAGAGACCCAGTACTTC
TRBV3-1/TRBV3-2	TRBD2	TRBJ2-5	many	CASSQERLAGARQETQYF	TGTGCCAGCAGCCAAGAACGGCTAGCGGGGGCCCGGCAAGAGACCCAGTACTTC
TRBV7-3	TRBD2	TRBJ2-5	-	CASSLTPLAGGQETQYF	TGTGCCAGCAGCCTCACCCCCCTAGCGGGGGGCCAAGAGACCCAGTACTTC
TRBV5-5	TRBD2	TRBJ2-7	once	CASSLDGGAYEQYF	TGTGCCAGCAGCTTGGACGGGGGGGCCTACGAGCAGTACTTC
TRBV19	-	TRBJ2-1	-	CASKIQVAGNEQFF	TGTGCCAGTAAAATCCAAGTGGCAGGCAATGAGCAGTTCTTC
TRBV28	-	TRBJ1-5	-	CASSPSSNQPQHF	TGTGCCAGCAGTCCCAGTAGCAATCAGCCCCAGCATTTT
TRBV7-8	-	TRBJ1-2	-	CASSAPGEPYGYTF	TGTGCCAGCAGCGCCCCAGGGGAGCCCTATGGCTACACCTTC
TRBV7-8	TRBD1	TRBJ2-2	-	CASSLGQALTGELFF	TGTGCCAGCAGCCTGGGACAGGCTCTCACCGGGGAGCTGTTTTTT
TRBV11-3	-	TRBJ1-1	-	CASSLGGEAGEAFF	TGTGCCAGCAGCTTAGGCGGGGAGGCTGGTGAAGCTTTCTTT
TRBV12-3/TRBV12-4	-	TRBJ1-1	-	CASRPTVNTEAFF	TGTGCCAGCAGACCGACAGTGAACACTGAAGCTTTCTTT
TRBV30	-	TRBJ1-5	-	CAWSVSGFYQPQHF	TGTGCCTGGAGTGTATCAGGGTTCTATCAGCCCCAGCATTTT
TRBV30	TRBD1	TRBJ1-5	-	CAWSYTGGLSQPQHF	TGTGCCTGGAGCTACACAGGGGGCTTGAGTCAGCCCCAGCATTTT